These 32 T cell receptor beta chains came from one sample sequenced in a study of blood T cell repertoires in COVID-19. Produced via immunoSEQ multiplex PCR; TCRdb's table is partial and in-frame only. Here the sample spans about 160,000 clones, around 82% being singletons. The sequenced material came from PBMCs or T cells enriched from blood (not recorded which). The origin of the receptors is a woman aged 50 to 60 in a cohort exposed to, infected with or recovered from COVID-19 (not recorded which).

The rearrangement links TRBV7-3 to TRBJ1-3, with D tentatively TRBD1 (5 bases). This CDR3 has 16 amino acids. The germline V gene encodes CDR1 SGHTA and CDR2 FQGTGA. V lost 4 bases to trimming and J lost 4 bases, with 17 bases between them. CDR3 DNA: TGTGCCAGCAGCTCTTCCCCGGGGGGACTCGGAAACACCATATATTTT. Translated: CASSSSPGGLGNTIYF. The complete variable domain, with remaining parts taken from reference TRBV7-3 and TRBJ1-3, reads GAGVSQTPSNKVTEKGKYVELRCDPISGHTALYWYRQSLGQGPEFLIYFQGTGAADDSGLPNDRFFAVRPEGSVSTLKIQRTERGDSAVYLCASSSSPGGLGNTIYFGEGSWLTVV.

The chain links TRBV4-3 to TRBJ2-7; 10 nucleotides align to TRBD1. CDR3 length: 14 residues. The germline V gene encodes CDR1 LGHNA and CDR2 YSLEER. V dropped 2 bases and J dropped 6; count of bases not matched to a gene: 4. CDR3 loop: CASSQTGTGAEQYF. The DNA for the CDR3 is TGCGCCAGCAGCCAAACCGGGACAGGGGCCGAGCAGTACTTC.

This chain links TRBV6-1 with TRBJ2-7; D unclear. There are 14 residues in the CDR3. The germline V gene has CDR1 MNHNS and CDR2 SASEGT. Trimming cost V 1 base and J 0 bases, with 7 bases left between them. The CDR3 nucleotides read TGTGCCAGCAGTGAAGGTCCGCGCTCCTACGAGCAGTACTTC. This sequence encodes CASSEGPRSYEQYF.

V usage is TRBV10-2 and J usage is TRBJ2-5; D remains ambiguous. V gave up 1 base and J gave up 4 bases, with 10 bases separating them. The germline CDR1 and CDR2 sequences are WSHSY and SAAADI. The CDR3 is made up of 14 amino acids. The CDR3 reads CASSEWLLRETQYF. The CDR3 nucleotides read TGCGCCAGCAGTGAGTGGTTACTGCGAGAGACCCAGTACTTC.

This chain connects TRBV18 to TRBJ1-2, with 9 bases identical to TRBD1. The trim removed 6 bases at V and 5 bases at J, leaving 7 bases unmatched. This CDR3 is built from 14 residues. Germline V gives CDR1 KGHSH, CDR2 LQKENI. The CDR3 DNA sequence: TGTGCCAGCTCGAACGACGGGACAGGGTATGGCTACACCTTC. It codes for CASSNDGTGYGYTF.

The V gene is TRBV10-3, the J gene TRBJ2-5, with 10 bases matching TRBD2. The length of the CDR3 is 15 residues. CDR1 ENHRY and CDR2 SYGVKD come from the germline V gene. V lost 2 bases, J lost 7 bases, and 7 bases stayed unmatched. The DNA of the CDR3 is TGTGCCATCAGTGAGGGACTAGCGGAGAGTGTGACCCAGTACTTC. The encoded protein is CAISEGLAESVTQYF.

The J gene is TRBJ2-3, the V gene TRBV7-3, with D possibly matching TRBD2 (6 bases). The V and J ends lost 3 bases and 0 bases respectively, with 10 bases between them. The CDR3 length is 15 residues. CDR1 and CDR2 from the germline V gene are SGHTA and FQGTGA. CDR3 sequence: CASSFGGTSTDTQYF. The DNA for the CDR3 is TGTGCCAGCAGCTTCGGAGGGACTAGCACAGATACGCAGTATTTT.

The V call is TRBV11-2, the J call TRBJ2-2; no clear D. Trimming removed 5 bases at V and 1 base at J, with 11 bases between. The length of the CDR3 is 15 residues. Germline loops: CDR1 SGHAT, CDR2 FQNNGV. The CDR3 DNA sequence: TGTGCCAGCAGCACGTCGACGGGGAACACCGGGGAGCTGTTTTTT. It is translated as CASSTSTGNTGELFF.

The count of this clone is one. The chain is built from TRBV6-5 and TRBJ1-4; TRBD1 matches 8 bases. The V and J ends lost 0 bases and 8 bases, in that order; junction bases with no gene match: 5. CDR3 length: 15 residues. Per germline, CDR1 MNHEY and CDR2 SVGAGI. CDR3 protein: CASSYSGQETEKLFF. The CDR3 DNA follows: TGTGCCAGCAGTTACTCGGGACAGGAGACCGAAAAACTGTTTTTT.

The CDR3: CASSYSRAVDYGYTF. CDR3 DNA: TGTGCCAGCAGTTACTCGAGGGCGGTTGACTATGGCTACACCTTC. This chain uses TRBV6-5 with TRBJ1-2; unclear D gene. CDR1 is MNHEY and CDR2 is SVGAGI in the germline V gene. V dropped 0 bases and J dropped 3 bases, with 11 bases sitting between them. The CDR3 length is 15 residues.

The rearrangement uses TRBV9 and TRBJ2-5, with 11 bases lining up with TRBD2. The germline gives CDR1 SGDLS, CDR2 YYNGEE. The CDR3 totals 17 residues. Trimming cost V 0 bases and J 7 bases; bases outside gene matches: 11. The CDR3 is CASSVGLAGGIARTQYF. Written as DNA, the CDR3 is TGTGCCAGCAGCGTAGGGCTAGCGGGGGGTATCGCGAGGACCCAGTACTTC.

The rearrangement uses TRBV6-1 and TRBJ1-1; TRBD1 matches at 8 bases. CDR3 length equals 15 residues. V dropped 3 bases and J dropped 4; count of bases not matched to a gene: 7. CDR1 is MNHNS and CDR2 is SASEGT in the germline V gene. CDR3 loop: CASSEQGALSTEAFF. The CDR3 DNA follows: TGTGCCAGCAGTGAGCAGGGGGCGTTGAGCACTGAAGCTTTCTTT.

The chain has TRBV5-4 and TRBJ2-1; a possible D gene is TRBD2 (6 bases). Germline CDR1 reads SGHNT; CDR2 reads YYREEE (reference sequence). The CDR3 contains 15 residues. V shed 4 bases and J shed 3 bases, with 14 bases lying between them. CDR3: CASSVRDLYYNEQFF. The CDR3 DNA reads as TGTGCCAGCAGCGTCCGGGACTTATACTACAATGAGCAGTTCTTC.

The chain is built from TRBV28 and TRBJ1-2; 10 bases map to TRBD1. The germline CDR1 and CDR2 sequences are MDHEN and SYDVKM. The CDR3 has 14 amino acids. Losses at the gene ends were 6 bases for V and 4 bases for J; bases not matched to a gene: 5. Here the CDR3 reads CASRGTGATYGYTF. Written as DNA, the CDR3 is TGTGCCAGCAGGGGGACAGGGGCAACCTATGGCTACACCTTC.

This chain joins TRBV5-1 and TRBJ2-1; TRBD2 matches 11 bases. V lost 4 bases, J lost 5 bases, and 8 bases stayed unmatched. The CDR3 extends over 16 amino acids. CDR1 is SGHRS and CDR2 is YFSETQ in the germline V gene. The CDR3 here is CASSPTSGGHDNEQFF. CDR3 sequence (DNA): TGCGCCAGCAGCCCAACTAGCGGGGGCCACGACAATGAGCAGTTCTTC.

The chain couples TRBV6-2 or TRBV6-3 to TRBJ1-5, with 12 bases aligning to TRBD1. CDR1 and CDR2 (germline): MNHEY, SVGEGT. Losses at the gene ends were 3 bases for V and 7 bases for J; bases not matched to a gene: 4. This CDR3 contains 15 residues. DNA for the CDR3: TGTGCCAGCAGTTATAGGGACAGGGGGCAGCAGCCCCAGCATTTT. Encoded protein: CASSYRDRGQQPQHF.

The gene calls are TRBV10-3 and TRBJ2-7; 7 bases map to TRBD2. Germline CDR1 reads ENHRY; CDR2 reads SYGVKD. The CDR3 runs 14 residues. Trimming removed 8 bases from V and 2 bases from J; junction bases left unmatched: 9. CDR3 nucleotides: TGTGCCATCGGAAGCGGGACGGGGACCTACGAGCAGTACTTC. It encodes CAIGSGTGTYEQYF.

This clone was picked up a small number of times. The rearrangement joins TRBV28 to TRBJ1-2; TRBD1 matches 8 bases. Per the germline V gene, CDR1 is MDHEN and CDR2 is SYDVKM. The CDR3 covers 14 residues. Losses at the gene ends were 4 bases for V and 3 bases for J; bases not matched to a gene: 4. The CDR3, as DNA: TGTGCCAGCAGTTCACAGGGGGGATACTATGGCTACACCTTC. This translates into CASSSQGGYYGYTF.

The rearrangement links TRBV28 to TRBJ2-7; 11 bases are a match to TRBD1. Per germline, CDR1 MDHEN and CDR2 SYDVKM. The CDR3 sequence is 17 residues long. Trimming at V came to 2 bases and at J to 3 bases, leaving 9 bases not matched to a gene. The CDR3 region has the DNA TGTGCCAGCAGTTTAGGGACAGGGGGTGGACCGCTCTACGAGCAGTACTTC. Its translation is CASSLGTGGGPLYEQYF.

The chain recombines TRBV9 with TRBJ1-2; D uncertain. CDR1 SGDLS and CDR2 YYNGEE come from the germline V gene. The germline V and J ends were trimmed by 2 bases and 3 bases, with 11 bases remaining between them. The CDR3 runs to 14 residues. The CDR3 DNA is TGTGCCAGCAGCGTCGGAGACGGTCACTATGGCTACACCTTC. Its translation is CASSVGDGHYGYTF. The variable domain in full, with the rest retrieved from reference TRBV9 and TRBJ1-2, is DSGVTQTPKHLITATGQRVTLRCSPRSGDLSVYWYQQSLDQGLQFLIQYYNGEERAKGNILERFSAQQFPDLHSELNLSSLELGDSALYFCASSVGDGHYGYTFGSGTRLTVV.

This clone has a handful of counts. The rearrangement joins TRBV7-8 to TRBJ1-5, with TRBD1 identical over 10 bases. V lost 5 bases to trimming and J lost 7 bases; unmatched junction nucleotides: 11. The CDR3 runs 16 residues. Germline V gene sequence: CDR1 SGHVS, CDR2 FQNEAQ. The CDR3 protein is CASSRTGTGVEQPQHF. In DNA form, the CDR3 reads TGTGCCAGCAGCCGAACCGGGACAGGGGTCGAACAGCCCCAGCATTTT.

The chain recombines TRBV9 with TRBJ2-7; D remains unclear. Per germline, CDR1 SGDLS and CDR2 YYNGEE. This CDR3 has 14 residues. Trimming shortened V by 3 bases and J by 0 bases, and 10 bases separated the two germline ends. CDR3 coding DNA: TGTGCCAGCAGCGCCAAGACTTCCTCCTACGAGCAGTACTTC. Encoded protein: CASSAKTSSYEQYF.

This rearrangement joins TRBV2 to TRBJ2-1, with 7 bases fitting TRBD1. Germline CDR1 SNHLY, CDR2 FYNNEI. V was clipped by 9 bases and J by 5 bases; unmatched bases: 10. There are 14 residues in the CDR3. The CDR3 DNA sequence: TGTGCCAGTTTCGATACAGGGGCTCACAATGAGCAGTTCTTC. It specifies CASFDTGAHNEQFF.

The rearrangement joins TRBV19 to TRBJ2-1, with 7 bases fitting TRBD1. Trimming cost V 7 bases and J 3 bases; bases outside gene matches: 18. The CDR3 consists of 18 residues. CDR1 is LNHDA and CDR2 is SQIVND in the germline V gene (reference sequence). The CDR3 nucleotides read TGTGCCAGTAAAGGGATGATCTACAGGGGACGGAGCTACAATGAGCAGTTCTTC. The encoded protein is CASKGMIYRGRSYNEQFF.

The CDR3 reads CSASGRLGAHGLEQYF. Written as DNA, the CDR3 is TGCAGTGCTAGTGGACGGCTCGGAGCGCACGGCTTGGAGCAGTACTTC. The chain employs TRBV20-1 and TRBJ2-7, with no clear D. The length of the CDR3 is 16 residues. Germline lookup yields CDR1 DFQATT and CDR2 SNEGSKA (reference sequence). The germline V and J ends were trimmed by 3 bases and 7 bases, with 25 bases remaining between them.

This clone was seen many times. The CDR3 spells CASSPTGGGSNQPQHF. CDR3 nucleotide sequence: TGTGCCAGCAGCCCAACGGGAGGGGGTAGCAATCAGCCCCAGCATTTT. V gene TRBV9 combines with J gene TRBJ1-5; D might be TRBD1 (6 bases). The V gene lost 4 bases and the J gene lost 0 bases, with 14 bases spanning the gap. Germline V CDR1 and CDR2: SGDLS, YYNGEE. This CDR3 comprises 16 residues.

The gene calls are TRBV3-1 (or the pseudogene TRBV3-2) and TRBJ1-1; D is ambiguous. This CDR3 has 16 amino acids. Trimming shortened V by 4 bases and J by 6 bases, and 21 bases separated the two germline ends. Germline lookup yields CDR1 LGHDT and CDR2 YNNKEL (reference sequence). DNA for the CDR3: TGTGCCAGCAGCCCCCGAGGGTTCATTGGGGTGGCTGAAGCTTTCTTT. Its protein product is CASSPRGFIGVAEAFF.

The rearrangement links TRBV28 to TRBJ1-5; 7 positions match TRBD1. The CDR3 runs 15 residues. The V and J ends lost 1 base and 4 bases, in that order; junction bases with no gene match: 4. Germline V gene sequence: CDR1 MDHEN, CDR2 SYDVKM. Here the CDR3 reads CASSLLGTENQPQHF. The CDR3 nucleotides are TGTGCCAGCAGTTTATTAGGGACAGAGAATCAGCCCCAGCATTTT.

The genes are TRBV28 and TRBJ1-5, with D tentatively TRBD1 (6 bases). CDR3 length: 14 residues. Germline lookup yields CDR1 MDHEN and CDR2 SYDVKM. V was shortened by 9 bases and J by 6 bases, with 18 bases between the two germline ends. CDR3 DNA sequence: TGTGCCAGTGGGGGGGGCGGGATTACTCAGCCCCAGCATTTT. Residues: CASGGGGITQPQHF.

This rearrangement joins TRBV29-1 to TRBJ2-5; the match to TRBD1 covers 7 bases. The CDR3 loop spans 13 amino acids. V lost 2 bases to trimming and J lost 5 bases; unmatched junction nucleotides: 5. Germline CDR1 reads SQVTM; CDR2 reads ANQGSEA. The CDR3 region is CSVEIQGHETQYF. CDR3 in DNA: TGCAGCGTTGAAATACAGGGGCACGAGACCCAGTACTTC.

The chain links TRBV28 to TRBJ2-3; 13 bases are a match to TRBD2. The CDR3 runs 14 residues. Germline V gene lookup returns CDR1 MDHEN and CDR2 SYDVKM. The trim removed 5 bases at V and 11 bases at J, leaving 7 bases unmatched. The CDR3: CASSPETSGRKQYF. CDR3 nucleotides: TGTGCCAGCAGTCCCGAGACTAGCGGGAGGAAGCAGTATTTT.

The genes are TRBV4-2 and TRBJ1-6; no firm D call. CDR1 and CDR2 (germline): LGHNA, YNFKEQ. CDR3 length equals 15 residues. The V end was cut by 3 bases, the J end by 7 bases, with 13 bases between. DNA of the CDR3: TGTGCCAGCAGCCAGGAGGGAGAATGGAATTCACCCCTCCACTTT. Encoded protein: CASSQEGEWNSPLHF.